One T cell receptor beta chain is described in this entry. Its antigen is not known. This record belongs to a study of T cells expressing NK-cell markers. Study context: Sequencing covered eight donors, seven HCMV-seropositive and one seronegative.

Production of TCR beta cDNA relied on 5'RACE template switching with UMIs. TCRdb processed the 5' RACE reads again and assigns one entry to each CDR3 protein, with no DNA. This repertoire includes about 550,000 distinct CDR3 sequences. Whole-study results and caveats: Leadership of the CD3+CD56-NKG2C+ fraction also belonged to these clonotypes in a handful of donors. There remained a lack of clarity about HCMV specificity of expanded NKG2C+ T cell clones.

Sequenced material: blood T cells: a sorted CD56 or NKG2C T cell subset, CD4+ or CD8+ T cells, or bulk PBMC T cells (not recorded which). The TCR originated in a man between 18 and 35 years old in good health.

The CDR3 loop is CSVDSGRIDTQYF. The rearrangement links TRBV29-1 to TRBJ2-3; TCRdb gives TRBD2 as the D gene, but with no DNA this cannot be confirmed. Germline V CDR1 and CDR2: SQVTM, ANQGSEA. This CDR3 spans 13 amino acids.